This T cell receptor (beta chain) was obtained from a study of spatial heterogeneity in lung cancer. Ten or more counts support this clonotype. Its antigen is not known. TCRdb ran MiXCR on the 5' RACE reads and lists one entry per CDR3 protein. The sample shows more than 20,000 distinct CDR3 sequences, over 2.5% of them seen only once. Study results and limitations: Tracking of tumor mutation counts was seen in expanded intratumoral alpha and beta TCR counts.

The ends lost 6 bases at V and 1 base at J; junction bases unmatched: 15. This CDR3 region has 18 residues. The germline V gene has CDR1 MNHEY and CDR2 SVGEGT. Documented time point: sample taken at primary tumor resection. The authors sequenced whole RNA from tumor, nontumor lung or frozen PBMC without sorting. The V call is TRBV6-2 or TRBV6-3, the J call TRBJ1-1; TRBD1 matches at 9 bases. The sequence was collected from a male donor with early-stage non-small cell lung cancer. The starting material was lung tumor tissue, obtained at surgery. This CDR3 is CASSKRENRGLRNTEAFF. In nucleotides, the CDR3 is TGTGCCAGCAGCAAAAGGGAAAACAGGGGGCTAAGGAACACTGAAGCTTTCTTT.